This TCR beta chain was captured by sequencing in a study of blood T cell repertoires in COVID-19. For the study at large: The United States, Italy and Spain supplied acute and convalescent COVID-19 samples. T cells, B-cell-depleted T cells, or PBMCs provided the cDNA or gDNA that served as material.

With V trimmed by 2 bases and J by 4 bases, 3 bases remained unmatched. The germline V gene has CDR1 WNHNN and CDR2 SYGVQD (reference sequence). The CDR3 covers 14 residues. Per the original data handling: How many nucleated cells were present was estimated from reference gene primer amplification. Profiled with immunoSEQ multiplex PCR; TCRdb holds only in-frame clones, not every one. V and J calls and clone size are those listed in that table; D and trimming were worked out from the DNA. The sample holds 25,000 to 35,000 clones, 84% seen once. Sequenced material: peripheral blood. The gene calls are TRBV10-1 and TRBJ2-7, with 9 bases fitting TRBD2. This receptor was taken from a human donor in a cohort sampled during active COVID-19. The CDR3 DNA is TGCGCCAGCAGTGAGAGGCTAGCGGGGTACGAGCAGTACTTC. This gives the protein CASSERLAGYEQYF.